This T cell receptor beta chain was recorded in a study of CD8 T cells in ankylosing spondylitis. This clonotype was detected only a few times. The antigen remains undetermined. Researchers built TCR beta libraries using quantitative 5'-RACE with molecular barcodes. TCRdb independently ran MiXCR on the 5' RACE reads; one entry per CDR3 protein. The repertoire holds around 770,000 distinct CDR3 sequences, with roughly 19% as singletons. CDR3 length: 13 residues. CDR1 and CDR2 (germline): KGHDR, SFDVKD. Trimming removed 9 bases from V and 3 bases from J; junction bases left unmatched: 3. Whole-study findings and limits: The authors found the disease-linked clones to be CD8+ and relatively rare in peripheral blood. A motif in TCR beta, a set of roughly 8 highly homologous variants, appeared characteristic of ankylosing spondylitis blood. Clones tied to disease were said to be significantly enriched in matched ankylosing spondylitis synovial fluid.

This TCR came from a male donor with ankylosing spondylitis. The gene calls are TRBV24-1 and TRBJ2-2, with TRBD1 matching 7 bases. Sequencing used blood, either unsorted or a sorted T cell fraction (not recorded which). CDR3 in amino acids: CATGTDDTGELFF. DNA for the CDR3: TGTGCCACCGGGACAGACGACACCGGGGAGCTGTTTTTT.